Listed below are T cell receptor beta chains from one sample, sequenced in a study of blood T cell repertoires in COVID-19. Measured with immunoSEQ multiplex PCR; TCRdb has only the in-frame clones, and not every one. The data contain approximately 60,000 clones, almost 85% of them singletons. The sample was peripheral blood. Receptors were obtained from a human donor in a cohort sampled during active COVID-19. Each CDR3 is given with its conserved first and last residue. Clone size, where shown, is once, few, many, or a class for clones that have expanded.

>TRBV5-1|-|TRBJ2-5
CASSLPGGATRGVRETQYF
>TRBV2|once|TRBJ2-1
CASSAHPGTSNEQFF
>TRBV5-5|-|TRBJ1-1
CASSSPSTGNTEAFF
>TRBV10-3|-|TRBJ2-7
CATRQGQGLTTTYEQYF
>TRBV10-1|-|TRBJ2-7
CASSVDRVPYEQYF
>TRBV5-6|-|TRBJ2-7
CASSSPGTGSVQYF
>TRBV7-9|-|TRBJ1-2
CASSLPGQEDYGYTF
>TRBV28|-|TRBJ1-2
CASTLTAGGFGYTF
>TRBV20-1|-|TRBJ2-1
CSASVASGGNLEQFF
>TRBV7-2|few|TRBJ1-2
CASSLGGDRGGYGYTF
>TRBV18|-|TRBJ1-5
CASSDGSNQPQHF
>TRBV7-9|-|TRBJ2-7
CASSPTGRRNEQYF
>TRBV10-3|-|TRBJ2-6
CAISESEGQSENYGANVLTF
>TRBV6-5|-|TRBJ2-7
CASSYSGASSYEQYF
>TRBV7-9|many|TRBJ2-7
CASSLVRGDEQYF
>TRBV3-1/TRBV3-2|-|TRBJ2-7
CASSLGGGFSYEQYF
>TRBV7-9|-|TRBJ2-1
CASSRQGADEQFF
>TRBV7-9|-|TRBJ2-4
CASSPDIGQGWNIQYF
>TRBV3-1/TRBV3-2|-|TRBJ1-1
CASSQVGGGTEAFF
>TRBV2|-|TRBJ1-1
CASSEAGVKGQGPSMNTEAFF
>TRBV3-1/TRBV3-2|once|TRBJ2-2
CASSQELGQGSGELFF
>TRBV3-1/TRBV3-2|-|TRBJ2-1
CASRLAGHSYNEQFF
>TRBV11-1|-|TRBJ1-1
CASSRRENTEAFF
>TRBV7-6|-|TRBJ2-5
CASSFRGTQYF
>TRBV7-2|-|TRBJ1-2
CASSLSREDGYTF
>TRBV5-1|-|TRBJ1-1
CASSFSAPSAEAFF
>TRBV19|-|TRBJ2-1
CASSITGAPSYNEQFF
>TRBV19|many|TRBJ1-5
CASSRQGLGQPQHF
>TRBV9|-|TRBJ2-6
CASSVSGSGANVLTF
>TRBV21-1|-|TRBJ2-1
CASSKPGQGSLMRNEQFF
>TRBV27|-|TRBJ2-6
CASSRLLDRGLSGANVLTF
>TRBV27|-|TRBJ2-1
CASRGLAGGGEQFF
>TRBV4-1|-|TRBJ1-1
CASSQPDRGYTEAFF
>TRBV2|-|TRBJ2-1
CASEVYYRAATNEQFF
>TRBV4-3|few|TRBJ1-1
CASSLNIVQYTEAFF
>TRBV18|-|TRBJ2-5
CASSPPSTRQETQYF
>TRBV19|-|TRBJ1-2
CASSGQNYGYTF
>TRBV23-1|once|TRBJ2-1
CASSPRKRKPYNEQFF
>TRBV6-6|-|TRBJ2-3
CASSSGGGTDTQYF
>TRBV7-2|-|TRBJ2-3
CASSLASGSGERTQYF
>TRBV7-8|-|TRBJ1-4
CASSSPGQGSTEKLFF